This T cell receptor (beta chain) comes out of a study of read filtering for tumor transcriptome and immune sequencing. On the study more broadly: R-ISS stage counts were under ten for I, about 15 for II, about seven for III. After DNase treatment, RNA was made into whole-transcriptome libraries.

Overall study findings and caveats: In IR-seq, single-read clonotypes were roughly 82% of clonotypes but 3% to 3.5% of reads.

The CDR3 loop spans 14 amino acids. Germline assignment: CDR1 SGHDT and CDR2 YYEEEE. At the time of active disease, bone marrow was collected from every patient. A remark on this clonotype: The antigen is unknown. The junction does not match germline at one end; this may be a read error.

The library was built from 400 to 500 ng RNA with molecular barcoded adaptors for alpha/delta and beta/gamma chains. TCRdb independently ran MiXCR on the reads; one entry per CDR3 protein. Among roughly 130,000 distinct CDR3 sequences listed, over 10% were seen once. This clonotype was obtained from a donor aged 40 or over with multiple myeloma. The sequencing input was a population of CD138-negative cells sorted from bone marrow. This rearrangement joins TRBV5-6 to TRBJ1-1, with D possibly matching TRBD1 (5 bases). The CDR3 is CATPLAGVYTEAVF. Here the CDR3 DNA reads TGTGCCACCCCACTGGCGGGGGTCTACACTGAAGCTGTCTTT.